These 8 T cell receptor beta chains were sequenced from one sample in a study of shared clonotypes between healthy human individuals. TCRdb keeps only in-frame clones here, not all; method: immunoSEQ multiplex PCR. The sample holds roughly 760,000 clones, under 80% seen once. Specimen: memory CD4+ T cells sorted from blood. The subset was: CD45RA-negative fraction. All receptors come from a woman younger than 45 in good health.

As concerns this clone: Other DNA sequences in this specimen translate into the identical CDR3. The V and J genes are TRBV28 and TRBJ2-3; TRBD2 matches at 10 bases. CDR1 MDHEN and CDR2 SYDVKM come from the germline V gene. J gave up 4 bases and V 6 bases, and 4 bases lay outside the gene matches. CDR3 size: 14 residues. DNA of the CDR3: TGTGCCAGCAGCCTAGCGGGAGATGCAGATACGCAGTATTTT. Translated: CASSLAGDADTQYF.

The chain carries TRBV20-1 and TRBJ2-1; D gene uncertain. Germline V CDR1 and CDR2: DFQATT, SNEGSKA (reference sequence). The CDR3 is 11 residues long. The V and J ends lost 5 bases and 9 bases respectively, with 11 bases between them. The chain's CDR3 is CSASRLGEQFF. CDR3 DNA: TGCAGTGCTTCGCGTTTGGGTGAGCAGTTCTTC.

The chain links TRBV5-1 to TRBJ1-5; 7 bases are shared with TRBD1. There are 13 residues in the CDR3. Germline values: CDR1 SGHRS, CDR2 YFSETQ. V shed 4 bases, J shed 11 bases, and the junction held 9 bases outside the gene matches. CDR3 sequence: CASSTGVEGAQHF. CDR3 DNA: TGCGCCAGCAGCACAGGGGTGGAAGGTGCCCAGCATTTT.

The CDR3 DNA is TGTGCCAGCAAGCACAGGGGGCATACCGGGGAGCTGTTTTTT. Encoded protein: CASKHRGHTGELFF. V usage is TRBV27 and J usage is TRBJ2-2, with 9 bases lining up with TRBD1. J was trimmed by 5 bases and V by 7 bases; bases with no gene match: 5. Germline assignment: CDR1 MNHEY and CDR2 SMNVEV (reference sequence). This CDR3 has 14 residues.

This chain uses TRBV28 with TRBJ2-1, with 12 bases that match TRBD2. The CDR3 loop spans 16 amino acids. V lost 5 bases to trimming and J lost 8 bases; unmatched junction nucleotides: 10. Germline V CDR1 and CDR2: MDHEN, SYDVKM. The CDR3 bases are TGTGCCAGCAGTCTGCTAGCGGGAGGGTCCTGGGATGAGCAGTTCTTC. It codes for CASSLLAGGSWDEQFF. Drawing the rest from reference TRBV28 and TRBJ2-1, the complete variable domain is DVKVTQSSRYLVKRTGEKVFLECVQDMDHENMFWYRQDPGLGLRLIYFSYDVKMKEKGDIPEGYSVSREKKERFSLILESASTNQTSMYLCASSLLAGGSWDEQFFGPGTRLTVL.

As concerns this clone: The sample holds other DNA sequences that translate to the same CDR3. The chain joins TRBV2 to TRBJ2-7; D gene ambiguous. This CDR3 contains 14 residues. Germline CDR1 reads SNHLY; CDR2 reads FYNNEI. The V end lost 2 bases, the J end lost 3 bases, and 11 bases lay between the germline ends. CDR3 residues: CASSERGSNYEQYF. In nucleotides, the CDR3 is TGTGCCAGCAGTGAACGCGGTAGCAACTACGAGCAGTACTTC.

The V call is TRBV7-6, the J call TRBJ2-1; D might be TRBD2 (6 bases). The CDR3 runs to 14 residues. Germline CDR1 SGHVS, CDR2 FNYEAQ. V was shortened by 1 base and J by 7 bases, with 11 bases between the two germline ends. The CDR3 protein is CASSLVRGRNEQFF. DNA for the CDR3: TGTGCCAGCAGCTTAGTCCGGGGGAGAAATGAGCAGTTCTTC.

The CDR3, as DNA: TGTGCCAGCATAGGAGTCAGGGGCAGGAGCAATCAGCCCCAGCATTTT. This codes for CASIGVRGRSNQPQHF. The chain recombines TRBV2 with TRBJ1-5; TRBD1 might be the D (6 bases). Germline V lookup: CDR1 SNHLY, CDR2 FYNNEI. Between the trimmed V and J ends, which lost 7 bases and 1 base, there was a span of 17 bases. The CDR3 runs 16 residues.